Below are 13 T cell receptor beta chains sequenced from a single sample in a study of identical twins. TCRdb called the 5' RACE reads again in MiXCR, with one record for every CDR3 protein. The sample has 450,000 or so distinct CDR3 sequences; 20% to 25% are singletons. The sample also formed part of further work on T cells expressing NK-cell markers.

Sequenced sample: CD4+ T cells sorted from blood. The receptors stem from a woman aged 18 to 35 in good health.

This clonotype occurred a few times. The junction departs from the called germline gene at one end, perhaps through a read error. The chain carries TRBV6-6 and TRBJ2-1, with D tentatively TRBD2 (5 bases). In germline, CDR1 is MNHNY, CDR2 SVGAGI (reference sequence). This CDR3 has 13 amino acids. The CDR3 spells CASSWELYYEQFF. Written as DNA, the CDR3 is TGTGCCAGCAGTTGGGAGCTCTACTATGAGCAGTTCTTC.

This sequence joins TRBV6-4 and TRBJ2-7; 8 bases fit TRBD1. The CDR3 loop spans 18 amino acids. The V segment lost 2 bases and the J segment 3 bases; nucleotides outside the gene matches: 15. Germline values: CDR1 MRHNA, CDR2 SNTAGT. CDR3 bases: TGTGCCAGCAGTGACCCTTTAACCGGACAGGGCCGGTTCTACGAGCAGTACTTC. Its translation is CASSDPLTGQGRFYEQYF.

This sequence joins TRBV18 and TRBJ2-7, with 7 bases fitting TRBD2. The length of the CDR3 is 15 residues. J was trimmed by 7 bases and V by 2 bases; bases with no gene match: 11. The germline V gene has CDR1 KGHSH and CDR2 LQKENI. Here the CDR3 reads CASSPAIAGSREQYF. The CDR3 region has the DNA TGTGCCAGCTCACCAGCAATAGCGGGCTCGAGGGAGCAGTACTTC. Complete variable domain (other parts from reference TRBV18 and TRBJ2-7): NAGVMQNPRHLVRRRGQEARLRCSPMKGHSHVYWYRQLPEEGLKFMVYLQKENIIDESGMPKERFSAEFPKEGPSILRIQQVVRGDSAAYFCASSPAIAGSREQYFGPGTRLTVT.

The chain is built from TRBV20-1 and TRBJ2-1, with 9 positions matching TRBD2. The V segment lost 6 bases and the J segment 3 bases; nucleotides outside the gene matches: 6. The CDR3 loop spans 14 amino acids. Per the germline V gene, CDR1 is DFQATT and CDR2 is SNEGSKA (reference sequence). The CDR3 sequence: CSANSGSLYNEQFF. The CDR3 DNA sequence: TGCAGTGCGAATAGCGGGAGCCTCTACAATGAGCAGTTCTTC.

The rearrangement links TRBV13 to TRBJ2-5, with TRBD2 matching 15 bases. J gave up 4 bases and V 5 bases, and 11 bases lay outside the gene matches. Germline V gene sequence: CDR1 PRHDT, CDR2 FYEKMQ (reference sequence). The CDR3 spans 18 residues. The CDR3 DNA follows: TGTGCCAGCAGCCCGAGGACTAGCGGGGGGGCCTGGGGAGAGACCCAGTACTTC. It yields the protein CASSPRTSGGAWGETQYF.

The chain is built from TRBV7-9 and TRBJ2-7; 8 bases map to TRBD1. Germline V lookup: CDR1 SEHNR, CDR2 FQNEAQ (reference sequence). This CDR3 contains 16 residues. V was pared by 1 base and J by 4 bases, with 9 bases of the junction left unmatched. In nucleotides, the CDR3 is TGTGCCAGCAGCTTAGAGGGGGCAGGGGGCCGGTACGAGCAGTACTTC. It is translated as CASSLEGAGGRYEQYF.

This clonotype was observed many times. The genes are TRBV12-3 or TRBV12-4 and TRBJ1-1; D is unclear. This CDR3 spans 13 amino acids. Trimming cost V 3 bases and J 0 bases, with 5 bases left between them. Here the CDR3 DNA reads TGTGCCAGCAGTTTCGATATGAACACTGAAGCTTTCTTT. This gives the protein CASSFDMNTEAFF.

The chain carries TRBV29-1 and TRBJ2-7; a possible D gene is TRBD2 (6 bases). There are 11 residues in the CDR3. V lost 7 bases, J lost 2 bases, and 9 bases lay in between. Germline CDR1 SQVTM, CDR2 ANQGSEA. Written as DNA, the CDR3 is TGCAGCGCTAGCGAAGCCTACGAGCAGTACTTC. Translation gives CSASEAYEQYF.

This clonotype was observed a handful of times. CDR3 in DNA: TGTGCCATCAGTGACCCCGAGACTAGCGGGTTCTACGAGCAGTACTTC. Translating gives CAISDPETSGFYEQYF. The V gene is TRBV10-3, the J gene TRBJ2-7; 10 bases align to TRBD2. This CDR3 has 16 residues. Per the germline V gene, CDR1 is ENHRY and CDR2 is SYGVKD. J was trimmed by 3 bases and V by 3 bases; bases with no gene match: 8.

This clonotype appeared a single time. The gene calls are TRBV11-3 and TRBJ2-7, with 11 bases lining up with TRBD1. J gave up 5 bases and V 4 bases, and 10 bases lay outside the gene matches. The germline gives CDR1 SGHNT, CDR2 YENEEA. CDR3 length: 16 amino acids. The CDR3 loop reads CASSSYLGQGEDEQYF. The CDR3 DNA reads TGTGCCAGCAGCTCCTACTTGGGACAGGGGGAGGACGAGCAGTACTTC.

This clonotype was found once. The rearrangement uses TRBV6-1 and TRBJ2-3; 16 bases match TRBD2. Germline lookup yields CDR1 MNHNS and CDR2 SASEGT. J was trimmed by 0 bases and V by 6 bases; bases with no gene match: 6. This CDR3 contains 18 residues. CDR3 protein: CASRRGLAGGGSTDTQYF. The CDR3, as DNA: TGTGCCAGCAGGAGGGGACTAGCGGGAGGGGGTAGCACAGATACGCAGTATTTT.

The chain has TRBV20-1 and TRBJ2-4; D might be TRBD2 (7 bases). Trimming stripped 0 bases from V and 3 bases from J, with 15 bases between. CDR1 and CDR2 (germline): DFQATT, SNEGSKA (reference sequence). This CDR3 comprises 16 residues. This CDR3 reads CSARDITGGRKNIQYF. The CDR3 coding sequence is TGCAGTGCTAGAGATATAACCGGGGGGCGCAAAAACATTCAGTACTTC.

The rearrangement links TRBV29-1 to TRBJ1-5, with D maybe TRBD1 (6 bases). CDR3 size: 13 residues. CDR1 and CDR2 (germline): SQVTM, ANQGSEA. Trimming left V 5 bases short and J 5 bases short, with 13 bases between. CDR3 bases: TGCAGCGTTATTGGACAGCTGGATCAGCCCCAGCATTTT. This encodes CSVIGQLDQPQHF.